This T cell receptor beta chain was observed in a study of OX40 agonist ivuxolimab in advanced cancers. V shed 0 bases and J shed 5 bases, with 11 bases lying between them. CDR3 length: 15 residues. The germline V gene has CDR1 SGHNT and CDR2 YYREEE (reference sequence). Method: immunoSEQ multiplex PCR; TCRdb's copy keeps in-frame clones and lacks some. The sample shows about 40,000 clones, around 82% of them seen only once. The sample here was CD4+ or CD8+ T cells sorted from blood, taken in a trial of the OX40 agonist ivuxolimab. The chain employs TRBV5-4 and TRBJ2-2; perhaps TRBD2 as D (5 bases). This TCR was sampled from an adult with an advanced solid tumor such as melanoma, head and neck, liver or kidney cancer. The CDR3, as DNA: TGTGCCAGCAGCTTGGGGTTAGGAGGTACCGGGGAGCTGTTTTTT. It translates to CASSLGLGGTGELFF.